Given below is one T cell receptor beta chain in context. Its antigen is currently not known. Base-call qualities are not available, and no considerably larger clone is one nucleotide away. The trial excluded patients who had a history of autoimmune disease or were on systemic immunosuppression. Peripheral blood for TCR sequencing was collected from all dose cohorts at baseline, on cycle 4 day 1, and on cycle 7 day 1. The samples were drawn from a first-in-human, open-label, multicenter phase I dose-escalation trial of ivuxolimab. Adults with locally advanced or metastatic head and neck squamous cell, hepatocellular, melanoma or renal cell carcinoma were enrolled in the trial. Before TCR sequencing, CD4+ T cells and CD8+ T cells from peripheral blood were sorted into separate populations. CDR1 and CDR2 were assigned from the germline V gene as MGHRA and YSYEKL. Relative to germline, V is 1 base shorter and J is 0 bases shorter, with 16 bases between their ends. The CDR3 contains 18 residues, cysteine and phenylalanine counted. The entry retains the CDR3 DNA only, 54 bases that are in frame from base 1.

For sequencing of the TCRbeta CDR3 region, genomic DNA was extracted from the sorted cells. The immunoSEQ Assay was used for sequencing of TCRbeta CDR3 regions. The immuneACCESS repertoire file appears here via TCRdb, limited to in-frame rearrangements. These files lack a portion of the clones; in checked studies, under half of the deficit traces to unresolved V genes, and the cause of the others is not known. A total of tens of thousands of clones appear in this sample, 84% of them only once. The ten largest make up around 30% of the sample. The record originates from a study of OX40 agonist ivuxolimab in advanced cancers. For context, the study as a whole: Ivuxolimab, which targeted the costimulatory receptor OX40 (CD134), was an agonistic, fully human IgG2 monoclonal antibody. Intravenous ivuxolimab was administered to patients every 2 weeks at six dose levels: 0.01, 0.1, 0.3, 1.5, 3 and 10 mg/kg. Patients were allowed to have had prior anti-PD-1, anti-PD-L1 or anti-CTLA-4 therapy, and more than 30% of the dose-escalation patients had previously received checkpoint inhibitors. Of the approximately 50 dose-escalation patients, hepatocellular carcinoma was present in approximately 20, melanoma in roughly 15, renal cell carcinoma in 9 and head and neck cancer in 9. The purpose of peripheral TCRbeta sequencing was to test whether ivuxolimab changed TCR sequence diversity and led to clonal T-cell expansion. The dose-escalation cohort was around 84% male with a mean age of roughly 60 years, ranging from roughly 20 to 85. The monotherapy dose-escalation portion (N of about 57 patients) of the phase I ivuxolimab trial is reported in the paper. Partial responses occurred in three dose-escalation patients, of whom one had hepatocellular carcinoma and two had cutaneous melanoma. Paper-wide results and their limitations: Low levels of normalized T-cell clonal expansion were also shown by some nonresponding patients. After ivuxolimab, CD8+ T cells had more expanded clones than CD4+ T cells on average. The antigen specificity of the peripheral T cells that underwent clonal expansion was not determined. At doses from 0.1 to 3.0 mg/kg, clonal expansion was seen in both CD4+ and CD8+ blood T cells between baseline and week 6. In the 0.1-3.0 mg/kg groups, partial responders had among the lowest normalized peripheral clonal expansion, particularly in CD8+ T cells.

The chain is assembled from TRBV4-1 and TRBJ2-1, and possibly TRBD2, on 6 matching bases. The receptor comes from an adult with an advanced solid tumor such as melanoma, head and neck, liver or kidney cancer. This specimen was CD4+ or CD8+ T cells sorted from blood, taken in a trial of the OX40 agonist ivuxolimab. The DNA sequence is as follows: TGCGCCAGCAGCCAAGCTTACGGGACTCTAAACTCCTACAATGAGCAGTTCTTC. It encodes CASSQAYGTLNSYNEQFF.